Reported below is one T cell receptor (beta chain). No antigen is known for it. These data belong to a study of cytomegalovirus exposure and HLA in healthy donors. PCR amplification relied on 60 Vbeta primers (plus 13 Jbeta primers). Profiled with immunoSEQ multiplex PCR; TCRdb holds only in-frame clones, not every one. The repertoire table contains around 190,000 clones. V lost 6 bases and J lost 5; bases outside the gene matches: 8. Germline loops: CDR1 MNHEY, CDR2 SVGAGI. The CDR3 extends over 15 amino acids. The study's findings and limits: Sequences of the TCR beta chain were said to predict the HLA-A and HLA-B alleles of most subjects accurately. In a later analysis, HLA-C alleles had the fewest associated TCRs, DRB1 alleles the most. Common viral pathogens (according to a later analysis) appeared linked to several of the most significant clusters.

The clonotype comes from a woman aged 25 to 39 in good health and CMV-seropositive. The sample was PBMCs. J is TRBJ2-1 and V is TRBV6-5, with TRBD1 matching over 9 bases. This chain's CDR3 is CASSAGTGYNNEQFF. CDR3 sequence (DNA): TGTGCCAGCAGCGCCGGGACAGGGTACAACAATGAGCAGTTCTTC.